A single sample is the source of the 26 T cell receptor beta chains below, sequenced in a study of cytomegalovirus exposure and HLA in healthy donors. The table came from immunoSEQ multiplex PCR; TCRdb's copy has only in-frame clones and leaves some out. The sample holds about 110,000 clones, approximately 88% seen once. The sample consisted of PBMCs. The receptors originated from a woman in her twenties or thirties in good health and CMV-seropositive.

The chain carries TRBV29-1 and TRBJ2-5; D might be TRBD2 (6 bases). CDR3 length: 13 residues. Trimming shortened V by 4 bases and J by 7 bases, and 16 bases separated the two germline ends. CDR1 SQVTM and CDR2 ANQGSEA come from the germline V gene. In DNA, the CDR3 is TGCAGCGTTGGTCCTCGGGAGATCGGGACCCAGTACTTC. Residues: CSVGPREIGTQYF.

V gene TRBV7-2 combines with J gene TRBJ2-1; 8 bases fit TRBD1. J was trimmed by 4 bases and V by 5 bases; bases with no gene match: 10. The CDR3 loop spans 16 amino acids. The germline gives CDR1 SGHTA, CDR2 FQGNSA. In nucleotides, the CDR3 is TGTGCCAGCAGCGGGGGGACAGGTTCGGGTTACAATGAGCAGTTCTTC. Its protein product is CASSGGTGSGYNEQFF.

The CDR3 loop is CASSKQGPGGPGELFF. CDR3 nucleotide sequence: TGTGCCAGCAGTAAACAGGGGCCCGGGGGTCCCGGGGAGCTGTTTTTT. The chain couples TRBV2 to TRBJ2-2; possibly TRBD1 for D (7 bases). Germline CDR1 and CDR2: SNHLY and FYNNEI. This CDR3 spans 16 amino acids. The V end lost 5 bases, the J end lost 6 bases, and 19 bases lay between the germline ends.

J is TRBJ1-2 and V is TRBV7-9, with D possibly TRBD1 on 5 matching bases. The CDR3 runs to 14 residues. V was clipped by 5 bases and J by 5 bases, with 15 bases between them. Germline-derived CDR1 and CDR2 are SEHNR and FQNEAQ (reference sequence). CDR3 residues: CASSRGEGGYGYTF. The CDR3 DNA sequence: TGTGCCAGCAGCAGAGGGGAAGGAGGGTATGGCTACACCTTC. Looking up the rest from reference TRBV7-9 and TRBJ1-2 gives the full variable domain: DTGVSQNPRHKITKRGQNVTFRCDPISEHNRLYWYRQTLGQGPEFLTYFQNEAQLEKSRLLSDRFSAERPKGSFSTLEIQRTEQGDSAMYLCASSRGEGGYGYTFGSGTRLTVV.

This CDR3 reads CASSPGTRQFFDTQYF. The CDR3 DNA follows: TGTGCCAGCAGCCCCGGGACTAGACAATTCTTTGATACGCAGTATTTT. This chain connects TRBV7-9 to TRBJ2-3; 8 positions agree with TRBD2. Germline trimming cut 5 bases from V and 6 bases from J; bases unmatched to any gene: 13. Germline V lookup: CDR1 SEHNR, CDR2 FQNEAQ (reference sequence). This CDR3 spans 16 amino acids.

The chain joins TRBV29-1 to TRBJ1-1; D unresolved. The V gene lost 3 bases and the J gene lost 1 base, with 9 bases spanning the gap. CDR3 size: 13 residues. The germline V gene has CDR1 SQVTM and CDR2 ANQGSEA. The CDR3 loop is CSVEAQENTEAFF. CDR3 nucleotide sequence: TGCAGCGTTGAGGCTCAGGAGAACACTGAAGCTTTCTTT.

V and J are TRBV6-1 and TRBJ1-2; D unresolved. Germline lookup yields CDR1 MNHNS and CDR2 SASEGT. Trimming took 7 bases from V and 3 from J, leaving 18 bases between them. The CDR3 totals 15 residues. CDR3 amino acids: CASKAAADGDYGYTF. CDR3 nucleotide sequence: TGTGCCAGCAAAGCGGCGGCCGACGGAGACTATGGCTACACCTTC.

The rearrangement links TRBV11-2 to TRBJ1-2; tentative D call: TRBD1 (5 bases). CDR3 size: 15 residues. Germline V CDR1 and CDR2: SGHAT, FQNNGV. The germline V and J ends were trimmed by 3 bases and 3 bases, with 14 bases remaining between them. CDR3 nucleotides: TGTGCCAGCAGCTTTTTATTTGGCAGGGACTATGGCTACACCTTC. Amino acid sequence: CASSFLFGRDYGYTF. Combining the CDR3 with reference TRBV11-2 and TRBJ1-2 gives the whole variable domain EAGVAQSPRYKIIEKRQSVAFWCNPISGHATLYWYQQILGQGPKLLIQFQNNGVVDDSQLPKDRFSAERLKGVDSTLKIQPAKLEDSAVYLCASSFLFGRDYGYTFGSGTRLTVV.

The table lists this clone with a count of one. The CDR3 coding sequence is TGTGCCAGCAGTGAGCCCCTCCAGGGACAGTACAATGAGCAGTTCTTC. It yields the protein CASSEPLQGQYNEQFF. This chain connects TRBV25-1 to TRBJ2-1; TRBD1 matches at 7 bases. With V trimmed by 3 bases and J by 4 bases, 9 bases remained unmatched. This CDR3 has 16 amino acids. CDR1 and CDR2 (germline): MGHDK, SYGVNS.

The rearrangement links TRBV4-2 to TRBJ2-1; D is perhaps TRBD2 (5 bases). Germline lookup yields CDR1 LGHNA and CDR2 YNFKEQ. V shed 1 base and J shed 9 bases, with 7 bases lying between them. The CDR3 has 12 residues. CDR3 DNA: TGTGCCAGCAGCCAAGTGGACTCTGAGCAGTTCTTC. Protein product: CASSQVDSEQFF.

This clone has just one count. The genes are TRBV28 and TRBJ1-3; D is perhaps TRBD1 (6 bases). Per germline, CDR1 MDHEN and CDR2 SYDVKM. CDR3 size: 15 residues. The V gene lost 6 bases and the J gene lost 8 bases, with 20 bases spanning the gap. CDR3 DNA: TGTGCCAGCAGCGCCAGGGGCAGGGATCTAGACACCATATATTTT. It specifies CASSARGRDLDTIYF.

Only a few counts were recorded for this clone. V gene TRBV28 combines with J gene TRBJ1-2, with 7 bases that match TRBD1. This CDR3 has 17 amino acids. Losses at the gene ends were 4 bases for V and 1 base for J; bases not matched to a gene: 12. Germline lookup yields CDR1 MDHEN and CDR2 SYDVKM. The DNA of the CDR3 is TGTGCCAGCAGTTCCGGGACAGCCCGAGCCCTTAACTATGGCTACACCTTC. Translated: CASSSGTARALNYGYTF.

This clone has a single count. CDR3 bases: TGTGCCACCAAAGTAGCGGGGGAGGAGACCCAGTACTTC. This sequence encodes CATKVAGEETQYF. The chain carries TRBV15 and TRBJ2-5, with TRBD2 matching 9 bases. The CDR3 contains 13 residues. CDR1 and CDR2 from the germline V gene are LNHNV and YYDKDF (reference sequence). Trimming cost V 7 bases and J 5 bases; bases outside gene matches: 5.

The chain recombines TRBV25-1 with TRBJ1-1; no firm D call. Germline values: CDR1 MGHDK, CDR2 SYGVNS. The V gene lost 1 base and the J gene lost 3 bases, with 9 bases spanning the gap. The CDR3 covers 14 residues. The CDR3 DNA is TGTGCCAGCAGTGAATCCCCAGAGGACACTGAAGCTTTCTTT. Its translation is CASSESPEDTEAFF.

V usage is TRBV7-3 and J usage is TRBJ1-1, with TRBD1 matching 7 bases. The CDR3 length is 14 residues. The V gene end was trimmed by 2 bases and the J gene end by 5 bases; junction bases not matched to a gene: 5. Germline CDR1 SGHTA, CDR2 FQGTGA. The DNA of the CDR3 is TGTGCCAGCAGCTTAGACAGGGATGTGACTGAAGCTTTCTTT. It codes for CASSLDRDVTEAFF.

The V call is TRBV11-2, the J call TRBJ1-1; tentative D call: TRBD1 (6 bases). V gave up 1 base and J gave up 1 base, with 16 bases separating them. CDR3 size: 17 residues. CDR1 and CDR2 (germline): SGHAT, FQNNGV. The CDR3 DNA reads as TGTGCCAGCAGCTTAGTAATCAGGGGTCGCCCGAACACTGAAGCTTTCTTT. Amino acids: CASSLVIRGRPNTEAFF.

The chain couples TRBV6-1 to TRBJ1-4; TRBD1 aligns across 8 bases. The V and J ends lost 1 base and 8 bases, in that order; junction bases with no gene match: 6. Germline assignment: CDR1 MNHNS and CDR2 SASEGT. The CDR3 is made up of 15 amino acids. CDR3 DNA sequence: TGTGCCAGCAGTGAAGAGTCAGGGGGCAACGAAAAACTGTTTTTT. Translation gives CASSEESGGNEKLFF.

This sequence joins TRBV29-1 and TRBJ1-1; no clear D. CDR1 is SQVTM and CDR2 is ANQGSEA in the germline V gene. Trimming took off 6 bases at V and 6 bases at J, with 11 bases between the two ends. The CDR3 spans 11 residues. The CDR3 coding sequence is TGCAGCGTAACAGTTTACGCTGAAGCTTTCTTT. It specifies CSVTVYAEAFF.

The chain employs TRBV5-4 and TRBJ2-7, with 7 bases lining up with TRBD1. Unmatched junction bases numbered 7, after V lost 4 bases and J lost 3 bases. Germline CDR1 and CDR2: SGHNT and YYREEE (reference sequence). This CDR3 has 14 amino acids. CDR3 residues: CASSPPGQLYEQYF. In nucleotides, the CDR3 is TGTGCCAGCAGCCCGCCGGGACAGCTCTACGAGCAGTACTTC. Using reference TRBV5-4 and TRBJ2-7 for the parts outside the CDR3, the full variable domain is ETGVTQSPTHLIKTRGQQVTLRCSSQSGHNTVSWYQQALGQGPQFIFQYYREEENGRGNFPPRFSGLQFPNYSSELNVNALELDDSALYLCASSPPGQLYEQYFGPGTRLTVT.

V usage is TRBV27 and J usage is TRBJ2-7; 9 bases match TRBD2. CDR3 size: 15 residues. J was trimmed by 4 bases and V by 0 bases; bases with no gene match: 4. The V gene's germline CDR1 is MNHEY and CDR2 SMNVEV (reference sequence). The CDR3 reads CASSLSWLAGYEQYF. As DNA, the CDR3 is TGTGCCAGCAGTTTATCGTGGCTAGCGGGATACGAGCAGTACTTC.

This sequence joins TRBV18 and TRBJ2-1, with TRBD2 matching over 8 bases. The CDR3 sequence is 15 residues long. V lost 2 bases, J lost 5 bases, and 5 bases stayed unmatched. Per the germline V gene, CDR1 is KGHSH and CDR2 is LQKENI. DNA of the CDR3: TGTGCCAGCTCACCAACGGTAGCGGGGAACAATGAGCAGTTCTTC. Protein: CASSPTVAGNNEQFF.

This rearrangement joins TRBV7-6 to TRBJ2-2, with TRBD1 identical over 10 bases. V shed 5 bases, J shed 5 bases, and the junction held 5 bases outside the gene matches. CDR1 is SGHVS and CDR2 is FNYEAQ in the germline V gene. This CDR3 is built from 15 residues. The CDR3 bases are TGTGCCAGCAGCCGAAGACAGGGGGCGACCGGGGAGCTGTTTTTT. It yields the protein CASSRRQGATGELFF.

The gene calls are TRBV2 and TRBJ1-2, with 8 bases identical to TRBD1. Trimming at V came to 4 bases and at J to 6 bases, leaving 7 bases not matched to a gene. This CDR3 has 14 amino acids. Germline CDR1 SNHLY, CDR2 FYNNEI. CDR3 region: CASSAGRGRNGYTF. The CDR3 DNA follows: TGTGCCAGCAGTGCTGGCAGGGGGCGAAATGGCTACACCTTC.

This clone came up once. The genes are TRBV29-1 and TRBJ1-1; 9 bases align to TRBD1. Germline V gene sequence: CDR1 SQVTM, CDR2 ANQGSEA. There are 11 residues in the CDR3. V shed 7 bases, J shed 5 bases, and the junction held 2 bases outside the gene matches. In nucleotides, the CDR3 is TGCAGCGCAGGACAGGGGACTGAAGCTTTCTTT. Its protein product is CSAGQGTEAFF.

This clone has a handful of counts. V usage is TRBV27 and J usage is TRBJ1-6, with D possibly TRBD1 on 5 matching bases. The CDR3 has 14 amino acids. The V end lost 7 bases, the J end lost 9 bases, and 16 bases lay between the germline ends. Germline lookup yields CDR1 MNHEY and CDR2 SMNVEV (reference sequence). The CDR3 nucleotides read TGTGCCAGCATGCCCGAGGGGAGGGCTTCACCCCTCCACTTT. Translating gives CASMPEGRASPLHF.

The chain carries TRBV30 and TRBJ2-2; the match to TRBD1 covers 9 bases. V was pared by 3 bases and J by 6 bases, with 2 bases of the junction left unmatched. CDR1 GTSNPN and CDR2 SVGIG come from the germline V gene (reference sequence). The CDR3 extends over 13 amino acids. The CDR3 coding sequence is TGTGCCTGGAGAGACAGGGGGTCCGGGGAGCTGTTTTTT. It codes for CAWRDRGSGELFF.